This entry lists 21 T cell receptor beta chains sequenced from one sample in a study of blood T cell repertoires in COVID-19. Only in-frame clones appear in the TCRdb table, and some are missing; sequencing was by immunoSEQ multiplex PCR. The repertoire holds some 350,000 clones, with around 92% as singletons. Sequenced sample: peripheral blood. The receptors here all came from a woman in her twenties or thirties with COVID-19, enrolled during active disease.

The chain is built from TRBV28 and TRBJ1-2; no reliable D call. The CDR3 runs to 14 residues. Germline lookup yields CDR1 MDHEN and CDR2 SYDVKM. The V gene lost 3 bases and the J gene lost 4 bases, with 12 bases spanning the gap. The CDR3 DNA is TGTGCCAGCAGTTTCCGGTCCTGGGCCTATGGCTACACCTTC. Amino acid sequence: CASSFRSWAYGYTF.

The chain combines TRBV6-5 with TRBJ1-2; 9 bases align to TRBD1. The CDR3 is 14 amino acids. CDR1 is MNHEY, CDR2 SVGAGI, per germline. After removal of 7 bases from V and 4 bases from J, the junction contained 7 bases not matched to a gene. In nucleotides, the CDR3 is TGTGCCAGCAATAGAGGACAGGGGAGCTATGGCTACACCTTC. This codes for CASNRGQGSYGYTF.

This chain joins TRBV24-1 and TRBJ1-2; TRBD1 matches 8 bases. The J segment lost 5 bases and the V segment lost 4 bases, leaving 2 bases of the junction unmatched. The CDR3 sequence is 13 residues long. Germline V gene data show CDR1 as KGHDR and CDR2 as SFDVKD. The CDR3 DNA reads as TGTGCCACCAGTGAACAGGGGGGGTATGGCTACACCTTC. Amino acid sequence: CATSEQGGYGYTF.

The chain carries TRBV7-9 and TRBJ1-4, with 7 bases aligning to TRBD1. V trimming: 5 bases; J trimming: 7 bases; junction bases outside the gene matches: 10. CDR1 is SEHNR and CDR2 is FQNEAQ in the germline V gene (reference sequence). There are 15 residues in the CDR3. Here the CDR3 reads CASSTDRVRAEKLFF. The DNA of the CDR3 is TGTGCCAGCAGCACAGACAGGGTACGTGCTGAAAAACTGTTTTTT. The whole variable domain, remainder taken from reference TRBV7-9 and TRBJ1-4, is DTGVSQNPRHKITKRGQNVTFRCDPISEHNRLYWYRQTLGQGPEFLTYFQNEAQLEKSRLLSDRFSAERPKGSFSTLEIQRTEQGDSAMYLCASSTDRVRAEKLFFGSGTQLSVL.

The V call is TRBV6-5, the J call TRBJ2-6; D perhaps matches TRBD1 (6 bases). Germline CDR1 is MNHEY and CDR2 is SVGAGI. Trimming left V 5 bases short and J 4 bases short, with 12 bases between. This CDR3 spans 15 amino acids. The CDR3 spells CASSPGTPGANVLTF. Written as DNA, the CDR3 is TGTGCCAGCAGTCCCGGGACACCAGGGGCCAACGTCCTGACTTTC.

This clone appeared once. This chain joins TRBV9 and TRBJ2-1; 9 bases match TRBD2. With V trimmed by 2 bases and J by 6 bases, 3 bases remained unmatched. Per germline, CDR1 SGDLS and CDR2 YYNGEE. The CDR3 covers 14 residues. The CDR3 protein is CASSVSGRSNEQFF. In nucleotides, the CDR3 is TGTGCCAGCAGCGTTAGCGGGAGAAGCAATGAGCAGTTCTTC.

This clone was observed once. This sequence joins TRBV15 and TRBJ2-5; 10 bases match TRBD1. The CDR3 has 12 residues. The germline gives CDR1 LNHNV, CDR2 YYDKDF (reference sequence). The trim removed 8 bases at V and 4 bases at J, leaving 1 base unmatched. CDR3 loop: CATWTGGETQYF. The CDR3 nucleotides read TGTGCCACCTGGACAGGGGGAGAGACCCAGTACTTC.

This clone turned up a few times. The J gene is TRBJ2-7, the V gene TRBV11-3, with D possibly matching TRBD1 (5 bases). The CDR3 runs to 13 residues. Germline CDR1 reads SGHNT; CDR2 reads YENEEA. The ends were cut back, 5 bases at V and 3 bases at J, with 11 bases in the middle. The CDR3 DNA reads as TGTGCCAGCAGCCCCCAGGGTAACTACGAGCAGTACTTC. Its protein is CASSPQGNYEQYF.

The chain has TRBV5-5 and TRBJ2-5; tentatively, D is TRBD2 (6 bases). The V end was cut by 6 bases, the J end by 5 bases, with 20 bases between. This CDR3 comprises 15 residues. The germline gives CDR1 SGHKS, CDR2 YYEKEE (reference sequence). The CDR3 region is CASTARGWAGETQYF. CDR3 coding DNA: TGTGCCAGCACCGCCCGGGGGTGGGCGGGGGAGACCCAGTACTTC. The entire variable domain, with the rest obtained from reference TRBV5-5 and TRBJ2-5, is as follows: DAGVTQSPTHLIKTRGQQVTLRCSPISGHKSVSWYQQVLGQGPQFIFQYYEKEERGRGNFPDRFSARQFPNYSSELNVNALLLGDSALYLCASTARGWAGETQYFGPGTRLLVL.

J is TRBJ2-1 and V is TRBV4-2; TRBD1 aligns across 9 bases. Germline V CDR1 and CDR2: LGHNA, YNFKEQ. The CDR3 is made up of 16 amino acids. V lost 3 bases, J lost 4 bases, and 7 bases stayed unmatched. The CDR3 DNA reads as TGTGCCAGCAGCCACCCGCGGGACAGGGTATACAATGAGCAGTTCTTC. Its protein is CASSHPRDRVYNEQFF.

This chain uses TRBV7-2 with TRBJ2-5, with 11 bases identical to TRBD2. Germline CDR1 and CDR2: SGHTA and FQGNSA. This CDR3 is 17 amino acids long. V was pared by 1 base and J by 5 bases, with 9 bases of the junction left unmatched. The CDR3 sequence: CASSLDHTSGRAETQYF. Written as DNA, the CDR3 is TGTGCCAGCAGCTTAGACCACACTAGCGGGAGAGCTGAGACCCAGTACTTC.

The CDR3 is CASSFQTDTQYF. The CDR3 nucleotides are TGTGCCAGCAGTTTTCAGACAGATACGCAGTATTTT. This chain joins TRBV6-2 or TRBV6-3 and TRBJ2-3; no clear D gene. CDR1 is MNHEY, CDR2 SVGEGT, per germline. The CDR3 length is 12 residues. V lost 4 bases to trimming and J lost 3 bases, with 5 bases between them.

The V gene is TRBV4-1, the J gene TRBJ2-1; D uncertain. Germline V gene lookup returns CDR1 MGHRA and CDR2 YSYEKL. The CDR3 extends over 14 amino acids. Trimming stripped 1 base from V and 0 bases from J, with 4 bases between. The CDR3, as DNA: TGCGCCAGCAGCCAAGGCGGCTCCTACAATGAGCAGTTCTTC. It encodes CASSQGGSYNEQFF.

V gene TRBV7-9 combines with J gene TRBJ1-2, with 10 positions matching TRBD1. CDR1 and CDR2 from the germline V gene are SEHNR and FQNEAQ (reference sequence). This CDR3 spans 19 amino acids. Trimming at V came to 4 bases and at J to 2 bases, leaving 16 bases not matched to a gene. The CDR3 region has the DNA TGTGCCAGCAGCTCTTCAACTCCGGGACAGGGGCAGGAAAACTATGGCTACACCTTC. Its protein is CASSSSTPGQGQENYGYTF.

The rearrangement links TRBV6-5 to TRBJ1-2; D is unclear. Trimming removed 7 bases from V and 7 bases from J, with 10 bases in between. The germline gives CDR1 MNHEY, CDR2 SVGAGI. The CDR3 sequence is 11 residues long. In nucleotides, the CDR3 is TGTGCCAGCAAGGAGGACTTTGGCTACACCTTC. Translated: CASKEDFGYTF.

V is TRBV7-9 and J is TRBJ1-1; tentatively, D is TRBD1 (6 bases). The V end lost 4 bases, the J end lost 5 bases, and 17 bases lay between the germline ends. The CDR3 is 15 amino acids. Germline CDR1 and CDR2: SEHNR and FQNEAQ (reference sequence). CDR3 DNA sequence: TGTGCCAGCAGCTATAACAGGGACGGGATGACTGAAGCTTTCTTT. It yields the protein CASSYNRDGMTEAFF.

J is TRBJ1-5 and V is TRBV4-3, with no clear D. This CDR3 contains 13 residues. The germline gives CDR1 LGHNA, CDR2 YSLEER. Trimming took 0 bases from V and 7 from J, leaving 7 bases between them. CDR3 sequence (DNA): TGCGCCAGCAGCCAAGACCCCGGGCAGCCCCAGCATTTT. Encoded protein: CASSQDPGQPQHF.

A note on this clone: Other DNA sequences of this sample code for an identical CDR3. The genes are TRBV11-2 and TRBJ2-5, with D perhaps matching TRBD1 (6 bases). Per germline, CDR1 SGHAT and CDR2 FQNNGV. Trimming removed 1 base at V and 5 bases at J, with 11 bases between. The CDR3 contains 14 residues. As DNA, the CDR3 is TGTGCCAGCAGCTTAGGGGCAGGGGAGGAGACCCAGTACTTC. It codes for CASSLGAGEETQYF.

This clone has only one observation. The chain couples TRBV5-1 to TRBJ2-7; no clear D. Germline loops: CDR1 SGHRS, CDR2 YFSETQ. This CDR3 is built from 16 residues. V lost 4 bases to trimming and J lost 4 bases, with 21 bases between them. The CDR3 DNA reads TGCGCCAGCAGCCCCTTACTACGGCAACAAAATTACGAGCAGTACTTC. Its translation is CASSPLLRQQNYEQYF.

The CDR3: CASSVARRVADTQYF. The CDR3 region has the DNA TGTGCCAGCAGCGTAGCACGACGAGTAGCAGATACGCAGTATTTT. The V gene is TRBV5-6, the J gene TRBJ2-3; D gene uncertain. This CDR3 is 15 amino acids long. In germline, CDR1 is SGHDT, CDR2 YYEEEE. V was clipped by 4 bases and J by 4 bases, with 16 bases between them.

The chain combines TRBV7-2 with TRBJ2-3, with 9 bases identical to TRBD2. The CDR3 covers 14 residues. The V gene end was trimmed by 1 base and the J gene end by 4 bases; junction bases not matched to a gene: 0. The V gene's germline CDR1 is SGHTA and CDR2 FQGNSA. The CDR3 protein is CASSLGTSADTQYF. The DNA for the CDR3 is TGTGCCAGCAGCTTAGGGACTAGCGCAGATACGCAGTATTTT.